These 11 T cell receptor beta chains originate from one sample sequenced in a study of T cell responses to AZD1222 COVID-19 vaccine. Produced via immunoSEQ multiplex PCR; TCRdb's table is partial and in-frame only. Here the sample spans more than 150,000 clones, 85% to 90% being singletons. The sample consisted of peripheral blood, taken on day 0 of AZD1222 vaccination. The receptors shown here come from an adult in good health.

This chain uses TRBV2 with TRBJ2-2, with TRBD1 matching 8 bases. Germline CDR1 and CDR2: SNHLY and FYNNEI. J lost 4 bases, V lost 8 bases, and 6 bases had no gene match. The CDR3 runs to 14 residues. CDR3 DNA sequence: TGTGCCAGCCAGGACAGGGTTAGCACCGGGGAGCTGTTTTTT. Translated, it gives CASQDRVSTGELFF.

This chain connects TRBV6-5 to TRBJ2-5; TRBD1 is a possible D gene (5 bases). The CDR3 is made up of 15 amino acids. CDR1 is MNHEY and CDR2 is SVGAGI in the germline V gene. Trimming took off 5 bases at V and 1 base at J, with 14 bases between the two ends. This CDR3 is CASSPHTQAQETQYF. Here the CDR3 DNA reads TGTGCCAGCAGTCCACATACACAGGCCCAAGAGACCCAGTACTTC.

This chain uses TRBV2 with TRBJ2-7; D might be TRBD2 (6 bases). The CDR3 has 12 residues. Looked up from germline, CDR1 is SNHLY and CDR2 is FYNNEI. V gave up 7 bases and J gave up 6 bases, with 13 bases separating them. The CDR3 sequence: CASIRVEGEQYF. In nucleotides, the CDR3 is TGTGCCAGCATCAGGGTGGAGGGCGAGCAGTACTTC.

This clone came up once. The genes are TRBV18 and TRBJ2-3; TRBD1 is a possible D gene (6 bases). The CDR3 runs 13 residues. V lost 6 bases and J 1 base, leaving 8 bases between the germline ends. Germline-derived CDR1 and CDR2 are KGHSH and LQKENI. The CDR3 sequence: CASSEGGTDTQYF. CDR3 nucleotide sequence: TGTGCCAGCTCTGAGGGGGGCACAGATACGCAGTATTTT.

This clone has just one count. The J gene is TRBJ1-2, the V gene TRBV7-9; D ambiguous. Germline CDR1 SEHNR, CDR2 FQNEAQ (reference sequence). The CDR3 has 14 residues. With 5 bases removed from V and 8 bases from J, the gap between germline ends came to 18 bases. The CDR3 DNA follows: TGTGCCAGCAGCGAGGAGGACGTATTGCGGGGCTACACCTTC. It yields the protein CASSEEDVLRGYTF.

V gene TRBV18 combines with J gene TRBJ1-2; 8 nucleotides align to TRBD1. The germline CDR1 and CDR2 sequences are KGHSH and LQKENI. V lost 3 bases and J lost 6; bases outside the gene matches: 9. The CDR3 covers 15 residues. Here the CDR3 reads CASSPAGGPFNGYTF. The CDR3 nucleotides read TGTGCCAGCTCACCGGCAGGGGGCCCTTTTAATGGCTACACCTTC. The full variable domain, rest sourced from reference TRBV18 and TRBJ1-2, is NAGVMQNPRHLVRRRGQEARLRCSPMKGHSHVYWYRQLPEEGLKFMVYLQKENIIDESGMPKERFSAEFPKEGPSILRIQQVVRGDSAAYFCASSPAGGPFNGYTFGSGTRLTVV.

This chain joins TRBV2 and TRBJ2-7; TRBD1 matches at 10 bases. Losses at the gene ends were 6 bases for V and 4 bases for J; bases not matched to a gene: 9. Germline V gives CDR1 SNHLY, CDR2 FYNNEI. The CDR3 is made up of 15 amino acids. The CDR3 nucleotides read TGTGCCAGCAGCGTAGGGGACAGGGGAGGATACGAGCAGTACTTC. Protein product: CASSVGDRGGYEQYF.

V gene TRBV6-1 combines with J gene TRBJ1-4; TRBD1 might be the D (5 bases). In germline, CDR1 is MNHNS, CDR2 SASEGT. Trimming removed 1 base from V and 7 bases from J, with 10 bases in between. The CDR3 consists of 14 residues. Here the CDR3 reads CASSEVNRSEKLFF. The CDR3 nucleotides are TGTGCCAGCAGTGAAGTTAACAGGTCTGAAAAACTGTTTTTT.

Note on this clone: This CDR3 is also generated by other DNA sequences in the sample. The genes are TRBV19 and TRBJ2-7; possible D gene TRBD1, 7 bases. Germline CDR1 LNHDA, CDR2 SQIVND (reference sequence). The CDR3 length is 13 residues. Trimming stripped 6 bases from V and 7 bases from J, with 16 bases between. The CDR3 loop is CASRKDRAGEQYF. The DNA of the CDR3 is TGTGCCAGTAGAAAAGACAGGGCGGGAGAGCAGTACTTC.

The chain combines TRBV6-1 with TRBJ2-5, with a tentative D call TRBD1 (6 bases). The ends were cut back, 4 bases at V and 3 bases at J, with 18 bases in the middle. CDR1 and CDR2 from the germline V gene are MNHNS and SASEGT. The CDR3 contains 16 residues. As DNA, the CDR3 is TGTGCCAGCAGTGCAAGACATACAGGGTTGGAAGAGACCCAGTACTTC. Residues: CASSARHTGLEETQYF.

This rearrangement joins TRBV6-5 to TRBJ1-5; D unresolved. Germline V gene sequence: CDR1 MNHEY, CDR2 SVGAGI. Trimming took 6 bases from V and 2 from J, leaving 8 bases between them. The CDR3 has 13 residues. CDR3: CASRGQGNQPQHF. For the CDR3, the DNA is TGTGCCAGCAGAGGGCAGGGCAATCAGCCCCAGCATTTT.